These 19 T cell receptor beta chains were all obtained from the same sample, sequenced in a study of T cell repertoires in cytomegalovirus infection. Via MiXCR, TCRdb re-called the reads, giving one row per CDR3 protein. Of tens of thousands of distinct CDR3 sequences detected, roughly 22% appear once; the ten largest clones hold about 72%. These TCRs are of unknown antigen specificity. The sample was CD8+ T cells from cultured PBMCs, taken from culture after CMV antigen stimulation. These receptors came from a human donor in good health (CMV status not recorded). Some clones in this sample may be carry-over from other donors' samples.

This chain links TRBV30 with TRBJ2-2; D not resolved. CDR1 and CDR2 from the germline V gene are GTSNPN and SVGIG (reference sequence). V was shortened by 4 bases and J by 2 bases, with 11 bases between the two germline ends. The CDR3 has 14 amino acids. CDR3 bases: TGTGCCTGGATTTTACCAGGCAACACCGGGGAGCTGTTTTTT. Protein sequence: CAWILPGNTGELFF.

The chain employs TRBV6-2 or TRBV6-3 and TRBJ1-2; 8 bases line up with TRBD1. The CDR3 length is 16 residues. CDR1 MNHEY and CDR2 SVGEGT come from the germline V gene. V shed 4 bases and J 6 bases; nucleotides not matched to a gene: 13. CDR3 sequence: CASSFSGPTGVNGYTF. The CDR3 DNA reads as TGTGCCAGCAGTTTCTCCGGTCCGACAGGGGTGAATGGCTACACCTTC.

The chain carries TRBV27 and TRBJ1-1; perhaps TRBD1 as D (6 bases). The length of the CDR3 is 13 residues. Germline values: CDR1 MNHEY, CDR2 SMNVEV (reference sequence). V lost 7 bases, J lost 0 bases, and 9 bases lay in between. CDR3: CASTGQMNTEAFF. In nucleotides, the CDR3 is TGTGCCAGCACCGGACAGATGAACACTGAAGCTTTCTTT.

This clonotype was picked up one time. V gene TRBV2 combines with J gene TRBJ2-1; the D gene is possibly TRBD2 (5 bases). V dropped 11 bases and J dropped 3 bases, with 11 bases sitting between them. Germline CDR1 reads SNHLY; CDR2 reads FYNNEI. CDR3 length: 12 residues. CDR3 sequence: CACGLNYNEQFF. The CDR3, as DNA: TGTGCCTGTGGACTGAACTACAATGAGCAGTTCTTC.

This clonotype was counted a few times. The gene calls are TRBV12-3 or TRBV12-4 and TRBJ1-5; 10 positions agree with TRBD1. V shed 6 bases and J 6 bases; nucleotides not matched to a gene: 8. There are 15 residues in the CDR3. The CDR3 loop is CASSRDRGGGQPQHF. Here the CDR3 DNA reads TGTGCCAGCAGCAGGGACAGGGGAGGAGGTCAGCCCCAGCATTTT.

This clonotype has a handful of counts. The V call is TRBV7-2, the J call TRBJ1-3; D is unclear. The V gene's germline CDR1 is SGHTA and CDR2 FQGNSA. V lost 5 bases to trimming and J lost 1 base, with 9 bases between them. The CDR3 is made up of 14 amino acids. DNA for the CDR3: TGTGCCAGCAGCCCGACGGATTCTGGAAACACCATATATTTT. Its protein product is CASSPTDSGNTIYF.

The genes are TRBV4-2 and TRBJ1-2; D gene ambiguous. Germline CDR1 reads LGHNA; CDR2 reads YNFKEQ. CDR3 length: 14 residues. V was clipped by 6 bases and J by 0 bases, with 11 bases between them. This chain's CDR3 is CASSSITANYGYTF. For the CDR3, the DNA is TGTGCCAGCAGTTCGATCACAGCTAACTATGGCTACACCTTC.

V and J are TRBV7-9 and TRBJ2-7; D gene ambiguous. CDR1 is SEHNR and CDR2 is FQNEAQ in the germline V gene (reference sequence). V was cut by 1 base and J by 0 bases, with 7 bases left in between. The CDR3 covers 14 residues. Here the CDR3 reads CASSLEASSYEQYF. The CDR3, as DNA: TGTGCCAGCAGCTTAGAGGCGAGCTCCTACGAGCAGTACTTC. The whole variable domain, remainder taken from reference TRBV7-9 and TRBJ2-7, is DTGVSQNPRHKITKRGQNVTFRCDPISEHNRLYWYRQTLGQGPEFLTYFQNEAQLEKSRLLSDRFSAERPKGSFSTLEIQRTEQGDSAMYLCASSLEASSYEQYFGPGTRLTVT.

This clonotype has just a few counts. The chain is built from TRBV13 and TRBJ2-1; TRBD2 matches 8 bases. This CDR3 comprises 16 residues. V gave up 4 bases and J gave up 2 bases; unmatched junction bases: 7. From germline, CDR1 is PRHDT and CDR2 FYEKMQ (reference sequence). DNA of the CDR3: TGTGCCAGCAGCTCCCCCGGGGGGGCCGCCTACAATGAGCAGTTCTTC. Its translation: CASSSPGGAAYNEQFF.

This clonotype was found a few times. The rearrangement joins TRBV9 to TRBJ1-1; D call uncertain. The CDR3 sequence is 14 residues long. Trimming removed 0 bases at V and 0 bases at J, with 6 bases between. Germline V gene lookup returns CDR1 SGDLS and CDR2 YYNGEE. The CDR3 DNA reads TGTGCCAGCAGCGTAGAGACGGTGAACACTGAAGCTTTCTTT. It specifies CASSVETVNTEAFF. Based on the CDR3 plus reference TRBV9 and TRBJ1-1, the full variable domain is DSGVTQTPKHLITATGQRVTLRCSPRSGDLSVYWYQQSLDQGLQFLIQYYNGEERAKGNILERFSAQQFPDLHSELNLSSLELGDSALYFCASSVETVNTEAFFGQGTRLTVV.

The gene calls are TRBV12-3 or TRBV12-4 and TRBJ2-1, with TRBD2 matching 9 bases. The CDR3 length is 19 residues. CDR3 region: CGSPSTPIAGVVPDNEQFF. DNA of the CDR3: TGTGGCAGTCCTTCTACACCCATAGCGGGGGTAGTCCCCGACAATGAGCAGTTCTTC.

The J gene is TRBJ1-2, the V gene TRBV7-2, with 9 bases aligning to TRBD1. With 1 base clipped from V and 2 bases from J, the junction kept 2 bases outside the gene matches. CDR1 is SGHTA and CDR2 is FQGNSA in the germline V gene. This CDR3 spans 15 amino acids. The DNA of the CDR3 is TGTGCCAGCAGCTTAGGGGGACAGGGCAACTATGGCTACACCTTC. It translates to CASSLGGQGNYGYTF. The full variable domain, its missing parts supplied by reference TRBV7-2 and TRBJ1-2, is GAGVSQSPSNKVTEKGKDVELRCDPISGHTALYWYRQSLGQGLEFLIYFQGNSAPDKSGLPSDRFSAERTGGSVSTLTIQRTQQEDSAVYLCASSLGGQGNYGYTFGSGTRLTVV.

V and J are TRBV4-1 and TRBJ1-2, with D maybe TRBD1 (5 bases). V lost 0 bases and J 14 bases, leaving 10 bases between the germline ends. Germline V gene sequence: CDR1 MGHRA, CDR2 YSYEKL. This CDR3 region has 11 residues. Here the CDR3 reads CASSQDSGRTF. CDR3 sequence (DNA): TGCGCCAGCAGCCAAGACTCAGGGCGGACCTTC.

This chain connects TRBV27 to TRBJ1-5, with no clear D. Germline V gene lookup returns CDR1 MNHEY and CDR2 SMNVEV (reference sequence). V lost 6 bases and J 2 bases, leaving 14 bases between the germline ends. The CDR3 sequence is 15 residues long. CDR3 sequence (DNA): TGTGCCAGCAGCCCGAGGGCGCGGGGCAATCAGCCCCAGCATTTT. Protein sequence: CASSPRARGNQPQHF.

Only one count was recorded for this clonotype. V is TRBV7-9 and J is TRBJ1-1, with D maybe TRBD1 (5 bases). The CDR3 is 14 amino acids. Germline V lookup: CDR1 SEHNR, CDR2 FQNEAQ (reference sequence). The germline V and J ends were trimmed by 1 base and 4 bases, with 10 bases remaining between them. CDR3 coding DNA: TGTGCCAGCAGCTTAGAGGGGTGGAGCACTGAAGCTTTCTTT. This gives the protein CASSLEGWSTEAFF.

The rearrangement links TRBV2 to TRBJ1-3; D unclear. The V gene lost 11 bases and the J gene lost 4 bases, with 6 bases spanning the gap. From germline, CDR1 is SNHLY and CDR2 FYNNEI. This CDR3 region has 10 residues. For the CDR3, the DNA is TGTGCCGGACGCGGAAACACCATATATTTT. Translating it yields CAGRGNTIYF.

The chain employs TRBV7-9 and TRBJ1-1, with D perhaps TRBD1 (6 bases). This CDR3 is 12 amino acids long. Deletions cut 5 bases from V and 7 bases from J, with 11 bases between. Germline V lookup: CDR1 SEHNR, CDR2 FQNEAQ (reference sequence). The CDR3 nucleotides read TGTGCCAGCAGCCTTCAGGGGCGTGAAGCTTTCTTT. Protein product: CASSLQGREAFF.

The chain links TRBV4-3 to TRBJ2-1; either TRBD1 or TRBD2 may supply D (5 bases each). The CDR3 runs 16 residues. The germline gives CDR1 LGHNA, CDR2 YSLEER. Trimming left V 4 bases short and J 9 bases short, with 22 bases between. In DNA form, the CDR3 reads TGCGCCAGCAGCCCCTCCCCCGGGGCAGGGTCGGTTGAGCAGTTCTTC. This codes for CASSPSPGAGSVEQFF.

This clonotype was detected a few times. The V gene is TRBV7-9, the J gene TRBJ2-3; 10 bases align to TRBD2. CDR1 SEHNR and CDR2 FQNEAQ come from the germline V gene (reference sequence). V was pared by 3 bases and J by 7 bases, with 4 bases of the junction left unmatched. The CDR3 has 14 amino acids. CDR3 sequence (DNA): TGTGCCAGCAGCTTGGAAGCGGGGGGGAATACGCAGTATTTT. This gives the protein CASSLEAGGNTQYF.